This T cell receptor (beta chain) appears in the sequencing data of a study of PD-1 blockade in classical Hodgkin lymphoma. Profiled with immunoSEQ multiplex PCR; TCRdb holds only in-frame clones, not every one. Counted here are about 94,000 clones, approximately 92% occurring once; the ten biggest clones make up around 10%. Each patient relapsed following autologous stem cell transplantation, and prior brentuximab vedotin exposure differed. Germline V gene data show CDR1 as MDHEN and CDR2 as SYDVKM. This CDR3 region has 16 residues. V was shortened by 5 bases and J by 3 bases, with 20 bases between the two germline ends.

The sample here was peripheral blood mononuclear cells (PBMCs), taken before the second cycle of nivolumab. This chain uses TRBV28 with TRBJ2-7; no definite D call. The sequence was collected from a human donor with classical Hodgkin lymphoma. Here the CDR3 reads CASSPPFEYGNYEQYF. CDR3 sequence (DNA): TGTGCCAGCAGTCCCCCCTTCGAGTACGGAAACTACGAGCAGTACTTC.